Listed below are T cell receptor beta chains from one sample, sequenced in a study of T cell repertoires in cytomegalovirus infection. TCRdb reprocessed the reads via MiXCR and lists one record per CDR3 protein. The sample lists fewer than 550,000 distinct CDR3 sequences, approximately 16% occurring once. Material: CD8+ T cells from PBMCs. The receptors originated from a human donor in good health (CMV status not recorded). Some clones in this sample may be carry-over from other donors' samples. Both conserved end residues are part of each CDR3. D genes are given only for firm matches. The size field is filled for only some rows; it gives once, few, many or a size class.

D: .; size: many; V: TRBV6-5; J: TRBJ2-1; DNA: TGTGCCAGCAGTTACAGGGACGGCTACAATGAGCAGTTCTTC; CDR3: CASSYRDGYNEQFF
D: .; size: many; V: TRBV12-5; J: TRBJ2-1; DNA: TGTGCTAGTGGTGGAGAGGGGGGCTACAATGAGCAGTTCTTC; CDR3: CASGGEGGYNEQFF
D: .; size: .; V: TRBV2; J: TRBJ2-1; DNA: TGTGCCAGCAGTGAAAGGTGGGGGACTTACAAAGAGCAGTTCTTC; CDR3: CASSERWGTYKEQFF
D: .; size: few; V: TRBV7-5; J: TRBJ1-4; DNA: .; CDR3: CISVPEALGRIGLTNEKLFF
D: .; size: few; V: TRBV10-3; J: TRBJ1-1; DNA: TGTGCCATCAGTGAGTCGAACCACCCGAACACTGAAGCTTTCTTT; CDR3: CAISESNHPNTEAFF
D: TRBD1; size: many; V: TRBV6-5; J: TRBJ2-5; DNA: TGTGCCAGCAGTTACTCCCCCGTGGGACAGGGCCAAGAGACCCAGTACTTC; CDR3: CASSYSPVGQGQETQYF
D: .; size: many; V: TRBV11-2; J: TRBJ2-5; DNA: TGTGCCAGCACCACCTACCGGACAGACGATTGGGAGACCCAGTACTTC; CDR3: CASTTYRTDDWETQYF
D: .; size: few; V: TRBV6-2/TRBV6-3; J: TRBJ2-5; DNA: TGTGCCAGCAGTAGTCACAAGTTACAAGAGACCCAGTACTTC; CDR3: CASSSHKLQETQYF
D: .; size: many; V: TRBV7-7; J: TRBJ2-5; DNA: TGTGCCAGCAGCTTAGGCCCTGGGGTACAAGAGACCCAGTACTTC; CDR3: CASSLGPGVQETQYF
D: TRBD1; size: many; V: TRBV6-5; J: TRBJ2-7; DNA: TGTGCCAGCAGTTACTCGGACAGGGGTTCCTACGAGCAGTACTTC; CDR3: CASSYSDRGSYEQYF
D: .; size: many; V: TRBV7-9; J: TRBJ1-2; DNA: TGTGCCAGCAGCCGAGTGGGGCAGATCTATGGCTACACCTTC; CDR3: CASSRVGQIYGYTF
D: .; size: many; V: TRBV11-2; J: TRBJ1-2; DNA: TGTGCCAGCAGCTTGAGTTCCCTTGGATATGGCTACACCTTC; CDR3: CASSLSSLGYGYTF
D: .; size: .; V: TRBV9; J: TRBJ1-4; DNA: TGTGCCAGCAGCAACGGTTGGGACGATGAAAAACTGTTTTTT; CDR3: CASSNGWDDEKLFF
D: .; size: few; V: TRBV13; J: TRBJ2-7; DNA: TGTGCCAGCAGCCTAGAACACAGGACCTACGAGCAGTACTTC; CDR3: CASSLEHRTYEQYF
D: .; size: few; V: TRBV9; J: TRBJ2-3; DNA: TGTGCCAGCAGCGTAGAGGGGACCGGGAGTACAGATACGCAGTATTTT; CDR3: CASSVEGTGSTDTQYF
D: .; size: once; V: TRBV11-2; J: TRBJ1-1; DNA: TGTGCCAGCAGCTTTTTTGCAGGTGAGAACACTGAAGCTTTCTTT; CDR3: CASSFFAGENTEAFF
D: .; size: .; V: TRBV5-6; J: TRBJ2-2; DNA: TGTGCCAGCAGCTTGGCGCGGGAGAACACCGGGGAGCTGTTTTTT; CDR3: CASSLARENTGELFF
D: TRBD1; size: many; V: TRBV11-2; J: TRBJ1-5; DNA: TGTGCCAGCAGCTTAGGGATTAGGGGGCCAAATCAGCCCCAGCATTTT; CDR3: CASSLGIRGPNQPQHF
D: TRBD2; size: few; V: TRBV2; J: TRBJ2-5; DNA: TGTGCCAGCAGTGAATCAAGCGGGAGGGCCCAAGAGACCCAGTACTTC; CDR3: CASSESSGRAQETQYF
D: .; size: few; V: TRBV20-1; J: TRBJ2-7; DNA: TGCAGTGCTAGCCCGGGCCGCTACGAGCAGTACTTC; CDR3: CSASPGRYEQYF
D: TRBD2; size: .; V: TRBV28; J: TRBJ2-1; DNA: TGTGCCAGCAGTTTTAATCTTAGAGCGCGGGAGGGCCACAATGAGCAGTTCTTC; CDR3: CASSFNLRAREGHNEQFF
D: TRBD2; size: few; V: TRBV7-3; J: TRBJ2-1; DNA: TGTGCCAGCAGCTTAGTGCTAGCGGGAGGGCCCTCAGCCTACAATGAGCAGTTCTTC; CDR3: CASSLVLAGGPSAYNEQFF
D: .; size: .; V: TRBV28; J: TRBJ1-1; DNA: TGTGCCAGCCCCGCGATCCACTTACAGCACCTTACAAGGACTGAAGCTTTCTTT; CDR3: CASPAIHLQHLTRTEAFF
D: TRBD1; size: many; V: TRBV27; J: TRBJ1-1; DNA: TGTGCCAGCAGTCCTCTCGGACAGGGGAATACTGAAGCTTTCTTT; CDR3: CASSPLGQGNTEAFF
D: TRBD2; size: .; V: TRBV15; J: TRBJ2-7; DNA: TGTGCCACCAGCATTGCTAGCGGGAACTACGAGCAGTACTTC; CDR3: CATSIASGNYEQYF
D: TRBD2; size: many; V: TRBV7-8; J: TRBJ2-1; DNA: TGTGCCAGCACCCCACGGTTGATAGCGGGGGGCTACTCCTACAATGAGCAGTTCTTC; CDR3: CASTPRLIAGGYSYNEQFF
D: TRBD1; size: many; V: TRBV7-9; J: TRBJ1-5; DNA: TGTGCCAGCAGCTTAGAGGGACAGACCAATCAGCCCCAGCATTTT; CDR3: CASSLEGQTNQPQHF
D: .; size: .; V: TRBV27; J: TRBJ2-5; DNA: TGTGCCAGCAGGGACAGTCTGATAGAGACCCAGTACTTC; CDR3: CASRDSLIETQYF
D: .; size: .; V: TRBV30; J: TRBJ2-1; DNA: TGTGCCTGGACCCAACCCCCCCGGGATGAGCAGTTCTTC; CDR3: CAWTQPPRDEQFF
D: .; size: few; V: TRBV7-4; J: TRBJ2-2; DNA: TGTGCCAGCAGCTCGCGACTAGTGAACACCGGGGAGCTGTTTTTT; CDR3: CASSSRLVNTGELFF
D: .; size: many; V: TRBV7-9; J: TRBJ1-2; DNA: TGTGCCAGCAGCCGCGGGGAGGTTATCTATGGCTACACCTTC; CDR3: CASSRGEVIYGYTF
D: TRBD1; size: .; V: TRBV6-1; J: TRBJ2-7; DNA: TGTGCCAGCAGTCAGGGACAGAGGGACGAGCAGTACTTC; CDR3: CASSQGQRDEQYF
D: TRBD1; size: many; V: TRBV11-2; J: TRBJ1-2; DNA: TGTGCCAGCAGCTTGGGACAGGGTCTCGACTACACCTTC; CDR3: CASSLGQGLDYTF
D: .; size: many; V: TRBV7-2; J: TRBJ2-1; DNA: TGTGCCAGCAGCACCCTCGGCTGGGGGACAACCTACAATGAGCAGTTCTTC; CDR3: CASSTLGWGTTYNEQFF
D: .; size: few; V: TRBV20-1; J: TRBJ2-5; DNA: TGCAGTGCTAGGCCCTCGCTGCGGGGGCCGACATACCAAGAGACCCAGTACTTC; CDR3: CSARPSLRGPTYQETQYF